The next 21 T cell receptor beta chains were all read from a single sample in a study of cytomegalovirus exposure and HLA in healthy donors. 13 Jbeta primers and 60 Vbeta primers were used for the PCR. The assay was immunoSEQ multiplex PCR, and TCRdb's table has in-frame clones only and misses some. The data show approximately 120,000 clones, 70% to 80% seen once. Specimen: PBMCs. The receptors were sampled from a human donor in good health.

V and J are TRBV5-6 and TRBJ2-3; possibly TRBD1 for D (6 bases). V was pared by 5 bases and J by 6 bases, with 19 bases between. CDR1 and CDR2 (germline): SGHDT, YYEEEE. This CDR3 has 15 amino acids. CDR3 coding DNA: TGTGCCAGCAGTGTTCAGGGGCCACAAACGGATACGCAGTATTTT. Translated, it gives CASSVQGPQTDTQYF.

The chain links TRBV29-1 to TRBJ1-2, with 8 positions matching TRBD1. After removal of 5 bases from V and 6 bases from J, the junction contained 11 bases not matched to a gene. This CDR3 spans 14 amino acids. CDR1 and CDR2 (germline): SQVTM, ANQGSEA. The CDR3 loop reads CSVPSPDRGDGYTF. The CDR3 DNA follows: TGCAGCGTTCCCTCCCCAGACAGGGGAGATGGCTACACCTTC.

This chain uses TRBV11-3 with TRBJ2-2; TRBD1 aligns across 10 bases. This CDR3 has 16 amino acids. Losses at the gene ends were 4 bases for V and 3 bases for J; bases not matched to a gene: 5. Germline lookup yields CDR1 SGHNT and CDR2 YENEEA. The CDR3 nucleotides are TGTGCCAGCAGCTCCCGGGACAGGGGAGACACCGGGGAGCTGTTTTTT. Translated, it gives CASSSRDRGDTGELFF.

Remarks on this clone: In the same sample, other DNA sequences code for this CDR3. The CDR3 here is CASSIRGYGYTF. The CDR3 DNA is TGTGCCAGTAGTATCCGCGGCTATGGCTACACCTTC. The V gene is TRBV19, the J gene TRBJ1-2, with no clear D. CDR1 and CDR2 (germline): LNHDA, SQIVND (reference sequence). V was clipped by 3 bases and J by 4 bases, with 6 bases between them. CDR3 length: 12 residues.

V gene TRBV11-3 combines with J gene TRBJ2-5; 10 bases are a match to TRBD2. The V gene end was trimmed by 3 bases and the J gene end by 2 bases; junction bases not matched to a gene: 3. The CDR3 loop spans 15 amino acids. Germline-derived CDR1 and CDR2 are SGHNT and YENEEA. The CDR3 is CASSLGLASQETQYF. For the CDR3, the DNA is TGTGCCAGCAGCTTGGGACTAGCGTCTCAAGAGACCCAGTACTTC.

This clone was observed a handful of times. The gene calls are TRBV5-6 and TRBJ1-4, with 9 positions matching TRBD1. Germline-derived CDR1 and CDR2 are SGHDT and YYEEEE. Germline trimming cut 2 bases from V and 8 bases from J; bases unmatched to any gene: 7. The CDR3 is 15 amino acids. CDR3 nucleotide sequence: TGTGCCAGCAGCTTAACGACAGGGGGAGAGGAAAAACTGTTTTTT. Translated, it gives CASSLTTGGEEKLFF.

The CDR3 DNA reads TGTGCCAGCAGTGAAAGCGCCGTCTTAAATCAGCCCCAGCATTTT. This sequence encodes CASSESAVLNQPQHF. The chain couples TRBV6-1 to TRBJ1-5; D gene ambiguous. The CDR3 is 15 residues long. Deletions cut 2 bases from V and 4 bases from J, with 12 bases between. Germline V lookup: CDR1 MNHNS, CDR2 SASEGT.

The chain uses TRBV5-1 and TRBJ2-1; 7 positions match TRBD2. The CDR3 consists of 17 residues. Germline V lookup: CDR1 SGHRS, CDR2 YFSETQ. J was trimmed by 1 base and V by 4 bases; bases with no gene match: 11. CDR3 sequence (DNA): TGCGCCAGCAGCCCCAGCCCTTCTAGCGGATCCTACAATGAGCAGTTCTTC. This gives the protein CASSPSPSSGSYNEQFF.

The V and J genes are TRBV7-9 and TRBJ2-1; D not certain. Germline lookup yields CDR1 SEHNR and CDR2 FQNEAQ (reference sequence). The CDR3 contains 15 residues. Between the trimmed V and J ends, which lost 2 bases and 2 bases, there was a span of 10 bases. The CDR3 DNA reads TGTGCCAGCAGCTTAATCACTACCACCTACAATGAGCAGTTCTTC. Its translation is CASSLITTTYNEQFF.

As DNA, the CDR3 is TGTGCCAGCAGCTTAGCGAGGTTTGGGGCCGGCCGGAACACTGAAGCTTTCTTT. Its protein product is CASSLARFGAGRNTEAFF. The V gene is TRBV7-8, the J gene TRBJ1-1; D is perhaps TRBD1 (5 bases). Per germline, CDR1 SGHVS and CDR2 FQNEAQ. The V end was cut by 0 bases, the J end by 1 base, with 18 bases between. The CDR3 contains 18 residues.

In nucleotides, the CDR3 is TGCGCCAGCAGCCAACCCTTCGGGCAGCCCCAGCATTTT. Translated, it gives CASSQPFGQPQHF. The chain links TRBV4-1 to TRBJ1-5, with no clear D. The CDR3 runs to 13 residues. V was cut by 2 bases and J by 7 bases, with 9 bases left in between. CDR1 and CDR2 (germline): MGHRA, YSYEKL.

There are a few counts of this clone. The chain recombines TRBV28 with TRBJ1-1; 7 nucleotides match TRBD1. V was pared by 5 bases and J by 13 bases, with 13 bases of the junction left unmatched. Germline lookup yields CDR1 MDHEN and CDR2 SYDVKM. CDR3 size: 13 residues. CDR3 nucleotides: TGTGCCAGCAGTCTACAGGGGACGCGGGTTGATTTCTTT. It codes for CASSLQGTRVDFF. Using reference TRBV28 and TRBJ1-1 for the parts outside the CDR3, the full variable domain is DVKVTQSSRYLVKRTGEKVFLECVQDMDHENMFWYRQDPGLGLRLIYFSYDVKMKEKGDIPEGYSVSREKKERFSLILESASTNQTSMYLCASSLQGTRVDFFGQGTRLTVV.

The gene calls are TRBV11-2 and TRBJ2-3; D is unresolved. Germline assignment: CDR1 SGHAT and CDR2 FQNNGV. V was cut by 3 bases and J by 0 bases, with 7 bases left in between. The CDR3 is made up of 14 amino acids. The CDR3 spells CASSFSGSTDTQYF. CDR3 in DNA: TGTGCCAGCAGCTTTTCAGGTAGCACAGATACGCAGTATTTT. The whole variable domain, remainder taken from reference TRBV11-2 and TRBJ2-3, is EAGVAQSPRYKIIEKRQSVAFWCNPISGHATLYWYQQILGQGPKLLIQFQNNGVVDDSQLPKDRFSAERLKGVDSTLKIQPAKLEDSAVYLCASSFSGSTDTQYFGPGTRLTVL.

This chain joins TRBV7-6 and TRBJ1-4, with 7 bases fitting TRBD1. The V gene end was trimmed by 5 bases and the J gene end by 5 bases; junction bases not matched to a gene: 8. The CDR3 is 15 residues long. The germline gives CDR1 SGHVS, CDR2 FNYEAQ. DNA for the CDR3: TGTGCCAGCAGCCCAAGGGGGCGGCCCAATGAAAAACTGTTTTTT. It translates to CASSPRGRPNEKLFF.

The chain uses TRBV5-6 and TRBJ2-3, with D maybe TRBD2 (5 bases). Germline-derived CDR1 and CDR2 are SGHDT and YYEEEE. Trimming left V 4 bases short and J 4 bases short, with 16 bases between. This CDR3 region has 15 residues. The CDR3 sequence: CASSTTTSGADTQYF. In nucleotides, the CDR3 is TGTGCCAGCAGCACGACTACGTCAGGCGCAGATACGCAGTATTTT.

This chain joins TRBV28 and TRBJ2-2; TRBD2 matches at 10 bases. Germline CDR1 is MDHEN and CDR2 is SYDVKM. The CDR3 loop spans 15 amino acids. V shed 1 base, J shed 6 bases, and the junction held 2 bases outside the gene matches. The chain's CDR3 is CASSLSSGRAGELFF. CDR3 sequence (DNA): TGTGCCAGCAGTTTATCCAGCGGGAGGGCCGGGGAGCTGTTTTTT.

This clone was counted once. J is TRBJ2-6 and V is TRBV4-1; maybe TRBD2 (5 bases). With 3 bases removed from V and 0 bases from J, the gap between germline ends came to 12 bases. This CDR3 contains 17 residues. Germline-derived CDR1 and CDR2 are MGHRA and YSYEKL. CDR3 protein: CASSHRTGSSGANVLTF. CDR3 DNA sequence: TGCGCCAGCAGCCACCGGACGGGGAGCTCTGGGGCCAACGTCCTGACTTTC.

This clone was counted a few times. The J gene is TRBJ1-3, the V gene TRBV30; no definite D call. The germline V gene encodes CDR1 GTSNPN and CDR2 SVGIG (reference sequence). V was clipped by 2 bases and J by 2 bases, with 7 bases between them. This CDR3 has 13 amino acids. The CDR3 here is CAWSTTTGNTIYF. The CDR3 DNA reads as TGTGCCTGGAGTACTACAACTGGAAACACCATATATTTT.

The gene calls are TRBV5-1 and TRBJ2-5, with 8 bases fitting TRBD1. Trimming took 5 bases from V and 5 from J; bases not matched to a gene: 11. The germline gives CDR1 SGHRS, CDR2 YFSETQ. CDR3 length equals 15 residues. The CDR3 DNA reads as TGCGCCAGCAGTAAGCAGGGGGCACCAGGCGAGACCCAGTACTTC. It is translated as CASSKQGAPGETQYF.

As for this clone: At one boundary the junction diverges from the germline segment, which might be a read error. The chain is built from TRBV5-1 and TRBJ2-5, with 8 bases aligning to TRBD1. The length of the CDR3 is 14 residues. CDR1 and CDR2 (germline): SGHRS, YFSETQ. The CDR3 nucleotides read TGCGCCCGCAGCCAGGGACAGGTCCGGGAGACCCAGTACTTC. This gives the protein CARSQGQVRETQYF.

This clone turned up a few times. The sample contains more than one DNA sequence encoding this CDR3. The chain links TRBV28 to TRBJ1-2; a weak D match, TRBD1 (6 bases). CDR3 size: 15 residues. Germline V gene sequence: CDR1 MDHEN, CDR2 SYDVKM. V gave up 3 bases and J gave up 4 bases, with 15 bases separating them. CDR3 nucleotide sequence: TGTGCCAGCAGTTTGACAGGTGCGGGCTCCTATGGCTACACCTTC. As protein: CASSLTGAGSYGYTF.